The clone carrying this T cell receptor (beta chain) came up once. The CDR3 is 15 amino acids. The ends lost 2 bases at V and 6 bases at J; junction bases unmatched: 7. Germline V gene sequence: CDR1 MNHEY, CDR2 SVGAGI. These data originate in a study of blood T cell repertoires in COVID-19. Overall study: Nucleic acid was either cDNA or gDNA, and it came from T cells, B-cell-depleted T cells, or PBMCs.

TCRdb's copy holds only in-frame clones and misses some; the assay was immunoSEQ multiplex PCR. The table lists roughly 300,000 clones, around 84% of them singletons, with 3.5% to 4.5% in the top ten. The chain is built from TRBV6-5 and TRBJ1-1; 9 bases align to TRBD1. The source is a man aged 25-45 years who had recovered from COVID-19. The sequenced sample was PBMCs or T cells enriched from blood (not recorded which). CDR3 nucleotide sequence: TGTGCCAGCAGTTACGGGACAGGGAGTCGGCCTGAAGCTTTCTTT. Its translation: CASSYGTGSRPEAFF.